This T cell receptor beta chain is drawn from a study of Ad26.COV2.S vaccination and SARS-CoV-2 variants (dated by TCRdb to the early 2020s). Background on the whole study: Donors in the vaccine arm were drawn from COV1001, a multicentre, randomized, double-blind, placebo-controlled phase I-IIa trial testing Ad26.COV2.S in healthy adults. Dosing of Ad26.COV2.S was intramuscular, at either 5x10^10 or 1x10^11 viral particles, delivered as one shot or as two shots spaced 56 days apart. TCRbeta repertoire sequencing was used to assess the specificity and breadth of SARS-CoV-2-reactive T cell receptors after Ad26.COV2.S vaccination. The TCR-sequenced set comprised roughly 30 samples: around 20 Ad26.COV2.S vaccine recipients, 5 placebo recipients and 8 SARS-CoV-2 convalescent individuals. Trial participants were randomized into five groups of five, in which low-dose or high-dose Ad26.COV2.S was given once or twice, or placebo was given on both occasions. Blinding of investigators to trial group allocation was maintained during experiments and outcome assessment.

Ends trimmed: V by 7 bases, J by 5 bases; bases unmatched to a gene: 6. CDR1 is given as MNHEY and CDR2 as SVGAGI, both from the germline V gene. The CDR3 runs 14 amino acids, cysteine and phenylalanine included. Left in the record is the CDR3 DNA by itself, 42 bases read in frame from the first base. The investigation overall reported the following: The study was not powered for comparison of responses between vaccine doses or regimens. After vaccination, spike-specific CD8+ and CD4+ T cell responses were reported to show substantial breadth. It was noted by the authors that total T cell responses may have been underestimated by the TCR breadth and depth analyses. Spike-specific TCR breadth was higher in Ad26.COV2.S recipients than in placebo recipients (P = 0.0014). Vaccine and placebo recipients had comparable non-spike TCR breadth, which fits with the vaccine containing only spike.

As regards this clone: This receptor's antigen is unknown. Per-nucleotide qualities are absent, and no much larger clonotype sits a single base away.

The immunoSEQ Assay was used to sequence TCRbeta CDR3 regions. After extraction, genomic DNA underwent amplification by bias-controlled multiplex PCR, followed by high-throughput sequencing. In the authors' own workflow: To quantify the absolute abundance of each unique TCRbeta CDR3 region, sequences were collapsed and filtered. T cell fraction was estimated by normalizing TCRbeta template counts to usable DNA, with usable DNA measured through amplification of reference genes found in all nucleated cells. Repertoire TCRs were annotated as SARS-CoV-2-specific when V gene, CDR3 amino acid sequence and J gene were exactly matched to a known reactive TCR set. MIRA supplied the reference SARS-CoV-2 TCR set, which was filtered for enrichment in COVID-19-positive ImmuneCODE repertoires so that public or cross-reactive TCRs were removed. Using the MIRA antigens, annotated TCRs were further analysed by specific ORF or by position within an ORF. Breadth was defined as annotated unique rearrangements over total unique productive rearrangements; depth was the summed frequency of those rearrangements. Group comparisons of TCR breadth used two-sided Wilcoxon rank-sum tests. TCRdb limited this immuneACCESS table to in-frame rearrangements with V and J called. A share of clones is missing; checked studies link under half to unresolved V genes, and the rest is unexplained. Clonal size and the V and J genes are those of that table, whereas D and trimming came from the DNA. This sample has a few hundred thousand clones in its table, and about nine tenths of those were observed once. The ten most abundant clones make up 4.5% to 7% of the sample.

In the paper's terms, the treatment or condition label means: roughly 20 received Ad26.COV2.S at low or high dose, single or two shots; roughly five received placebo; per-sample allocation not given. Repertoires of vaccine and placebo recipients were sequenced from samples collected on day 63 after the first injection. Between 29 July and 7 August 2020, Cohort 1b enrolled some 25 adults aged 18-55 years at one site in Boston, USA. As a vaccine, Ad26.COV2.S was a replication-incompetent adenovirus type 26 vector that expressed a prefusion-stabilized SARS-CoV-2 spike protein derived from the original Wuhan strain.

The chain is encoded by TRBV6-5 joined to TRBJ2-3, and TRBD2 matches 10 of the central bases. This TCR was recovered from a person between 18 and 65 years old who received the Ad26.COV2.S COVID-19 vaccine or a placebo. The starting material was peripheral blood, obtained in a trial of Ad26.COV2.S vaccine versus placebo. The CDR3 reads CASIPSGGVDTQYF. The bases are TGTGCCAGCATCCCTAGCGGGGGTGTAGATACGCAGTATTTT.